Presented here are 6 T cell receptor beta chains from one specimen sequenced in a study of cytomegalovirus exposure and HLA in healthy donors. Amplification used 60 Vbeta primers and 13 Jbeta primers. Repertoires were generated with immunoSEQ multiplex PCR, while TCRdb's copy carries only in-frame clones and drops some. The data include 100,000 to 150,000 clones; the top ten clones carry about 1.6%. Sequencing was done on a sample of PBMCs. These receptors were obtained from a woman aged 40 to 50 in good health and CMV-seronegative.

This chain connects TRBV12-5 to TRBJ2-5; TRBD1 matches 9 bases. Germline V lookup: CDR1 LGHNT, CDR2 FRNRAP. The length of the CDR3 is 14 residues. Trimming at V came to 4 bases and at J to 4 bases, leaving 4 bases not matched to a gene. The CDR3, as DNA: TGTGCTAGTGGTTGGACAGGGGAGGGAGAGACCCAGTACTTC. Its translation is CASGWTGEGETQYF.

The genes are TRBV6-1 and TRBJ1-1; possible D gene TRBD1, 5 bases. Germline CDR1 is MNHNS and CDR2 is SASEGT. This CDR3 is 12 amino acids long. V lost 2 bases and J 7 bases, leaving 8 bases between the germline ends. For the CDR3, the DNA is TGTGCCAGCAGTGAAACGGGGGGTGAAGCTTTCTTT. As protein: CASSETGGEAFF.

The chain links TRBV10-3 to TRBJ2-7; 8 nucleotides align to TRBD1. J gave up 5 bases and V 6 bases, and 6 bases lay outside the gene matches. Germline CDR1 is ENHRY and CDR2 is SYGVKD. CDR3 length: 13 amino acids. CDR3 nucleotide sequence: TGTGCCATCAGGGACAGGGTTTCAAACGAGCAGTACGTC. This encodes CAIRDRVSNEQYV.

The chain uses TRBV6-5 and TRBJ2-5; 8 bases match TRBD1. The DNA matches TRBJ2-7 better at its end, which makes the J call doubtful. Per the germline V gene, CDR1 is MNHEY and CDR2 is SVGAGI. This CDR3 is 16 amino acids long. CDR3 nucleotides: TGTGCCAGCAGTTTCGGGGTGGCAGGGGGCACCTACGAGCAGTACTTC. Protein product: CASSFGVAGGTYEQYF.

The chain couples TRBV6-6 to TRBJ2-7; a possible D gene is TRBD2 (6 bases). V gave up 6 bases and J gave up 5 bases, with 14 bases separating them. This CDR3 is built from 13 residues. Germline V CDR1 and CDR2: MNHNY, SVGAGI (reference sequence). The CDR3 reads CASRGTASHEQYF. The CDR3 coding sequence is TGTGCCAGCAGGGGGACTGCCTCTCACGAGCAGTACTTC.

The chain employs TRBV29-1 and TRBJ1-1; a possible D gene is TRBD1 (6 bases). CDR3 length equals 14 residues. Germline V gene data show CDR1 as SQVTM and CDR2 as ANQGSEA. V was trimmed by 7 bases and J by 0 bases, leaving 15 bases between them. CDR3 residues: CSGVDRPMNTEAFF. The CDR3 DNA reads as TGCAGCGGAGTGGACAGACCCATGAACACTGAAGCTTTCTTT.